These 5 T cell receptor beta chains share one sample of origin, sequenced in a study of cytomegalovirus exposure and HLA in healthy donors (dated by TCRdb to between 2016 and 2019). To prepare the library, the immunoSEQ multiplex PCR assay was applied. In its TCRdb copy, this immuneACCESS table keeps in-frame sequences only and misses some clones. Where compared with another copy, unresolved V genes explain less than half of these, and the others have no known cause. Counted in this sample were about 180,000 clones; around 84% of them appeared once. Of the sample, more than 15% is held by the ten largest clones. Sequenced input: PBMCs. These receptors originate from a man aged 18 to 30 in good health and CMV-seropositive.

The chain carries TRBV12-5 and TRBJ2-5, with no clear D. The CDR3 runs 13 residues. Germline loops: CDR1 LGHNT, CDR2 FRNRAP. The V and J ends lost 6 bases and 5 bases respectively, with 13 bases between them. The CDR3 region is CASGPSNGETQYF. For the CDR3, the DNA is TGTGCTAGTGGCCCTTCTAACGGGGAGACCCAGTACTTC.

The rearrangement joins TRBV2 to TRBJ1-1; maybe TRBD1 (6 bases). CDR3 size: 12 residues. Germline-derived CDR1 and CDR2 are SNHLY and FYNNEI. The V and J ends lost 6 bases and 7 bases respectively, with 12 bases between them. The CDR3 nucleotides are TGTGCCAGCAGAGAGGACAGAGATGAAGCTTTCTTT. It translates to CASREDRDEAFF.

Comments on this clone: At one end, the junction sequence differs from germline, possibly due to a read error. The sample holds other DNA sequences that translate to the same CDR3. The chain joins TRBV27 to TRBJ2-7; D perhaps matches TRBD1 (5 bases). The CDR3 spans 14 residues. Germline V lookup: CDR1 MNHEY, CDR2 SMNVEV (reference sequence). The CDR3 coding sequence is TGCGCCAGCAGTTTATCGAGGCAGGGTTACGAGCAGTACTTC. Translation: CASSLSRQGYEQYF.

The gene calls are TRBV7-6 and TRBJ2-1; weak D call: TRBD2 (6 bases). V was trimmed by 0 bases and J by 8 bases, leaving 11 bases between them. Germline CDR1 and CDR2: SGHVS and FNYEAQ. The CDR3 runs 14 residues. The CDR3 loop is CASSLAGGRDEQFF. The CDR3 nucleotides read TGTGCCAGCAGCTTAGCGGGAGGTCGGGATGAGCAGTTCTTC.

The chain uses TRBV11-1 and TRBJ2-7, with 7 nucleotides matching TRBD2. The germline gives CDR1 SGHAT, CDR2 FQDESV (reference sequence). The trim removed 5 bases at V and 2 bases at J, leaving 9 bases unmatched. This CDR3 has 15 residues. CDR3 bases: TGTGCCAGCAGCCTACAGGCGGGAGAAGCCTACGAGCAGTACTTC. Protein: CASSLQAGEAYEQYF.